The 2 T cell receptor beta chains reported below all come from one sample, sequenced in a study of blood T cell repertoires in COVID-19. Clones were read by immunoSEQ multiplex PCR, and TCRdb kept only the in-frame ones, dropping some. Of some 250,000 clones listed, about 82% are singletons. The sequenced sample consisted of peripheral blood. The receptor source for this set is a man at least 80 years old with acute or convalescent COVID-19.

This clone has only one observation. The rearrangement links TRBV7-9 to TRBJ1-6, with D unclear. The CDR3 runs 14 residues. V was shortened by 2 bases and J by 7 bases, with 9 bases between the two germline ends. Germline CDR1 is SEHNR and CDR2 is FQNEAQ (reference sequence). The CDR3 region has the DNA TGTGCCAGCAGCTTATATGGAGAGAATTCACCCCTCCACTTT. Protein: CASSLYGENSPLHF. Using reference TRBV7-9 and TRBJ1-6 for the parts outside the CDR3, the full variable domain is DTGVSQNPRHKITKRGQNVTFRCDPISEHNRLYWYRQTLGQGPEFLTYFQNEAQLEKSRLLSDRFSAERPKGSFSTLEIQRTEQGDSAMYLCASSLYGENSPLHFGNGTRLTVT.

This chain links TRBV3-1 (or the pseudogene TRBV3-2) with TRBJ2-5; 11 nucleotides align to TRBD2. This CDR3 is built from 16 residues. Trimming at V came to 1 base and at J to 4 bases, leaving 5 bases not matched to a gene. Germline CDR1 reads LGHDT; CDR2 reads YNNKEL (reference sequence). CDR3 residues: CASSQGGTSGGETQYF. CDR3 DNA: TGTGCCAGCAGCCAAGGAGGGACTAGCGGCGGAGAGACCCAGTACTTC.